What follows is one T cell receptor (beta chain) and its context. Its antigen remains unidentified. No patient escaped relapse after autologous stem cell transplantation, and brentuximab vedotin exposure varied. The data derive from a study of PD-1 blockade in classical Hodgkin lymphoma. Study outcomes and limitations: In CD4+ cells, TCR diversity went up significantly by C4D1, but in CD8+ cells it did not.

V was shortened by 4 bases and J by 6 bases, with 19 bases between the two germline ends. This CDR3 comprises 16 residues. The germline CDR1 and CDR2 sequences are SGDLS and YYNGEE. Sequencing was performed with immunoSEQ multiplex PCR; in TCRdb, only in-frame clones are kept and a portion is missing. The profile shows 66,000 or so clones, roughly two thirds of them singletons. The J gene is TRBJ2-2, the V gene TRBV9, with D hard to call. The specimen comprised peripheral blood mononuclear cells (PBMCs), sampled before the second cycle of nivolumab. This receptor was obtained from a human donor with classical Hodgkin lymphoma. The CDR3 bases are TGTGCCAGCAGCATCCAAGGTGGCGGTGGCTCCGGGGAGCTGTTTTTT. Encoded protein: CASSIQGGGGSGELFF.